The 18 T cell receptor beta chains listed next were all sequenced from one sample in a study of human T cells and chemical hapten exposure. Time point noted: pre-sensitization, week 0. Treatment of the sample: therapeutic diphenylcyclopropenone sensitization with weekly scalp DPC. Using its own MiXCR run on the RACE reads, TCRdb lists one record per CDR3 protein. The table records 380,000 or so distinct CDR3 sequences, approximately 5.8% of them present only once. Source: whole blood, taken in connection with sensitization to the hapten diphenylcyclopropenone (DPC). These receptors were obtained from a woman younger than 35 with alopecia areata. Some clones in this sample may be carry-over from other donors' samples.

This clonotype was recorded many times. This chain joins TRBV7-9 and TRBJ2-7; maybe TRBD2 (6 bases). Germline V CDR1 and CDR2: SEHNR, FQNEAQ (reference sequence). Trimming removed 4 bases at V and 0 bases at J, with 16 bases between. The CDR3 covers 16 residues. CDR3 region: CASSSPRDGSSYEQYF. DNA for the CDR3: TGTGCCAGCAGCTCGCCCCGGGACGGGAGCTCCTACGAGCAGTACTTC.

The genes are TRBV5-4 and TRBJ1-1; D is unresolved. V was trimmed by 4 bases and J by 4 bases, leaving 14 bases between them. This CDR3 has 14 residues. Per germline, CDR1 SGHNT and CDR2 YYREEE (reference sequence). Here the CDR3 DNA reads TGTGCCAGCAGCCCGAAGAAAGGGCCCACTGAAGCTTTCTTT. Translation: CASSPKKGPTEAFF.

The table lists this clonotype with many counts. V gene TRBV12-3 or TRBV12-4 combines with J gene TRBJ2-1; no clear D gene. This CDR3 spans 13 amino acids. V was trimmed by 3 bases and J by 3 bases, leaving 6 bases between them. CDR3 coding DNA: TGTGCCAGCAGTTTGGGGAACTACAATGAGCAGTTCTTC. Its translation: CASSLGNYNEQFF.

This clonotype was counted at least ten times. The chain uses TRBV6-5 and TRBJ1-1; D is unresolved. Trimming shortened V by 5 bases and J by 1 base, and 14 bases separated the two germline ends. This CDR3 is 15 amino acids long. Germline lookup yields CDR1 MNHEY and CDR2 SVGAGI. CDR3 DNA: TGTGCCAGCAGTCCCCATGGCCCATCGAACACTGAAGCTTTCTTT. It yields the protein CASSPHGPSNTEAFF.

The chain recombines TRBV6-5 with TRBJ2-7; TRBD1 matches 8 bases. Per the germline V gene, CDR1 is MNHEY and CDR2 is SVGAGI. The ends lost 5 bases at V and 5 bases at J; junction bases unmatched: 11. This CDR3 is built from 15 residues. The CDR3 here is CASSPLDREHHEQYF. The CDR3 DNA is TGTGCCAGCAGTCCCCTGGACAGGGAGCACCACGAGCAGTACTTC.

This clonotype showed up many times. The chain joins TRBV10-3 to TRBJ1-5; TRBD1 agrees at 9 bases. Germline CDR1 is ENHRY and CDR2 is SYGVKD. With 6 bases clipped from V and 9 bases from J, the junction kept 9 bases outside the gene matches. This CDR3 is 14 amino acids long. This chain's CDR3 is CAIRGQGIDGPQHF. CDR3 coding DNA: TGTGCCATCAGGGGACAGGGCATTGATGGGCCCCAGCATTTT.

There are a few counts of this clonotype. The chain carries TRBV12-3 or TRBV12-4 and TRBJ2-3, with TRBD1 matching 10 bases. The CDR3 spans 16 residues. With 5 bases clipped from V and 2 bases from J, the junction kept 7 bases outside the gene matches. Here the CDR3 DNA reads TGTGCCAGCAGTGCCAGGGACAGGGGTCTCACAGATACGCAGTATTTT. It is translated as CASSARDRGLTDTQYF.

This chain connects TRBV7-6 to TRBJ2-1; tentatively, D is TRBD1 or TRBD2 (5 bases each). Germline values: CDR1 SGHVS, CDR2 FNYEAQ. Trimming took off 0 bases at V and 10 bases at J, with 13 bases between the two ends. The CDR3 has 14 amino acids. The CDR3 DNA follows: TGTGCCAGCAGCTTAGCGCGAGGGGTGGAAGAGCAGTTCTTC. It encodes CASSLARGVEEQFF. The full variable domain, completed using reference TRBV7-6 and TRBJ2-1, is GAGVSQSPRYKVTKRGQDVALRCDPISGHVSLYWYRQALGQGPEFLTYFNYEAQQDKSGLPNDRFSAERPEGSISTLTIQRTEQRDSAMYRCASSLARGVEEQFFGPGTRLTVL.

Only a few counts were recorded for this clonotype. The chain is built from TRBV6-5 and TRBJ2-2, with 7 nucleotides matching TRBD2. CDR1 is MNHEY and CDR2 is SVGAGI in the germline V gene. The CDR3 runs 16 residues. V lost 2 bases and J lost 1; bases outside the gene matches: 4. For the CDR3, the DNA is TGTGCCAGCAGTTACGGGGGGGAACTGAACACCGGGGAGCTGTTTTTT. Translation gives CASSYGGELNTGELFF.

The sample holds a few counts of this clonotype. The rearrangement uses TRBV4-3 and TRBJ2-7, with D possibly matching TRBD2 (6 bases). V was pared by 0 bases and J by 1 base, with 16 bases between. CDR3 length: 17 amino acids. The germline gives CDR1 LGHNA, CDR2 YSLEER. CDR3 sequence reads: CASSQDPVGGKSYEQYF. CDR3 sequence (DNA): TGCGCCAGCAGCCAAGACCCCGTGGGGGGAAAATCCTACGAGCAGTACTTC.

This clonotype has a count of ten or more. The rearrangement uses TRBV20-1 and TRBJ1-6; D is unclear. Germline lookup yields CDR1 DFQATT and CDR2 SNEGSKA (reference sequence). The CDR3 is 11 amino acids. Trimming cost V 1 base and J 7 bases, with 2 bases left between them. The CDR3 DNA reads as TGCAGTGCTAGAGGGAATTCACCCCTCCACTTT. Translating gives CSARGNSPLHF.

The chain employs TRBV5-4 and TRBJ1-1; possibly TRBD1 for D (5 bases). The CDR3 consists of 14 residues. V shed 7 bases and J shed 1 base, with 14 bases lying between them. Per germline, CDR1 SGHNT and CDR2 YYREEE (reference sequence). The CDR3 reads CASLQRGGNTEAFF. DNA of the CDR3: TGTGCCAGCTTACAACGTGGGGGGAACACTGAAGCTTTCTTT.

This chain joins TRBV12-3 or TRBV12-4 and TRBJ2-3; TRBD1 agrees at 7 bases. The CDR3 loop spans 11 amino acids. J was trimmed by 11 bases and V by 5 bases; bases with no gene match: 4. CDR3 sequence: CASSRQGRQYF. In DNA, the CDR3 is TGTGCCAGCAGTAGACAGGGTCGGCAGTATTTT.

This clonotype appeared a few times. The chain employs TRBV6-2 or TRBV6-3 and TRBJ1-2; D is uncertain. Looked up from germline, CDR1 is MNHEY and CDR2 is SVGEGT. The CDR3 sequence is 12 residues long. V was pared by 4 bases and J by 5 bases, with 8 bases between. Here the CDR3 reads CASSWTVYGYTF. In DNA, the CDR3 is TGTGCCAGCAGTTGGACGGTGTATGGCTACACCTTC.

At least ten counts were recorded for this clonotype. V usage is TRBV2 and J usage is TRBJ2-6; TRBD1 might be the D (5 bases). V gave up 6 bases and J gave up 0 bases, with 9 bases separating them. This CDR3 has 15 amino acids. Germline V CDR1 and CDR2: SNHLY, FYNNEI. As DNA, the CDR3 is TGTGCCAGCAGCCCCCAGGGCTCTGGGGCCAACGTCCTGACTTTC. Amino acids: CASSPQGSGANVLTF.

This clonotype was seen only a few times. CDR3 sequence: CVCRGTSGTDTQYF. The CDR3 coding sequence is TGTGTCTGCCGGGGGACTAGCGGCACAGATACGCAGTATTTT. This rearrangement joins TRBV28 to TRBJ2-3; 10 bases line up with TRBD2. Germline V gives CDR1 MDHEN, CDR2 SYDVKM. The CDR3 sequence is 14 residues long.

This clonotype showed up many times. The genes are TRBV6-1 and TRBJ2-7; possibly TRBD2 for D (5 bases). V lost 3 bases, J lost 5 bases, and 14 bases lay in between. Per germline, CDR1 MNHNS and CDR2 SASEGT. CDR3 length equals 14 residues. The CDR3 DNA follows: TGTGCCAGCAGTGAGAGGGTTTGGAGTCACGAGCAGTACTTC. The encoded protein is CASSERVWSHEQYF.

This clonotype was counted ten times or more. A junction boundary mismatches the germline segment, possibly from a read error. For the CDR3, the DNA is TGTGTCAGCAGCCTACGGACCGTTTACGAGCAGTACTTC. It specifies CVSSLRTVYEQYF. The rearrangement uses TRBV5-5 and TRBJ2-7; D remains unclear. CDR1 and CDR2 (germline): SGHKS, YYEKEE (reference sequence). The CDR3 covers 13 residues.